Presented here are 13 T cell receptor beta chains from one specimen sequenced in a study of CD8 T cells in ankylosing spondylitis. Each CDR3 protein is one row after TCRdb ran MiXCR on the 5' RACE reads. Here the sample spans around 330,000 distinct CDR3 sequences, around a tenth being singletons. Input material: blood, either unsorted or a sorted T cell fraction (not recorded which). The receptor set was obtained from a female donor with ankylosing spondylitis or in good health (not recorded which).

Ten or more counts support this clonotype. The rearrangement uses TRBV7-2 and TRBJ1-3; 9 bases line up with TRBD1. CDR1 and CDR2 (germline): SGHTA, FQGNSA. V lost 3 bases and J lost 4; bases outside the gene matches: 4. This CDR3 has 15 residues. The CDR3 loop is CASSLDRGYGNTIYF. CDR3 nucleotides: TGTGCCAGCAGCTTGGACAGGGGATACGGAAACACCATATATTTT.

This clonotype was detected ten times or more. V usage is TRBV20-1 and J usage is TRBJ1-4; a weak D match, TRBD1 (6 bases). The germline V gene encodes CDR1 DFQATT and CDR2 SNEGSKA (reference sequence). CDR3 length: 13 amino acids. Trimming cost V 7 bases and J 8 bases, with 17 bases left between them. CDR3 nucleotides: TGCAGTGTTTACCAGGGGTTGGGCGAAAAACTGTTTTTT. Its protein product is CSVYQGLGEKLFF.

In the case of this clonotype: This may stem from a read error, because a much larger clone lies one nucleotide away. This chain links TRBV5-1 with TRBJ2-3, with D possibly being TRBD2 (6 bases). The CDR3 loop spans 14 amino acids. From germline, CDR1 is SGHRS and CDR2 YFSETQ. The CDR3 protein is CASSRDSPPDTQCF. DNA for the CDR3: TGCGCCAGCAGCCGGGACTCCCCTCCAGATACGCAGTGTTTT.

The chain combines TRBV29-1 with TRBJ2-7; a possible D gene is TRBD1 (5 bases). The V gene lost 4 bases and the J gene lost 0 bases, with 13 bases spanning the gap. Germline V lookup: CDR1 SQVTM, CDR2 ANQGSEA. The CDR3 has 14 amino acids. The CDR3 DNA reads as TGCAGCGTTGGTTCCCTACAGGACTCCTACGAGCAGTACTTC. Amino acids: CSVGSLQDSYEQYF.

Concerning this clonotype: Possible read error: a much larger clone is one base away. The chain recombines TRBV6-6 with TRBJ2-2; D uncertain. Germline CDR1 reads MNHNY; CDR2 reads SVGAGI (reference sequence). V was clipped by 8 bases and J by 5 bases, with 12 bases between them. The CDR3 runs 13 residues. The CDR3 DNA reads TGTGCCAGCCAATGGATACGGACCGGGGAGCTGTTTTTT. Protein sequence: CASQWIRTGELFF.

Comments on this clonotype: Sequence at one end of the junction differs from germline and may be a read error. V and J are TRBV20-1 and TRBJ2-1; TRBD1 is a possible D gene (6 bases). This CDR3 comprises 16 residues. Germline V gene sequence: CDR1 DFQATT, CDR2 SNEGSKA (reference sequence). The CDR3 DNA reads TGCTGTGCCCCCAGATGGGGCAGGGGCGAGGACAATGAGCAGTTCTTC. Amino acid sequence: CCAPRWGRGEDNEQFF.

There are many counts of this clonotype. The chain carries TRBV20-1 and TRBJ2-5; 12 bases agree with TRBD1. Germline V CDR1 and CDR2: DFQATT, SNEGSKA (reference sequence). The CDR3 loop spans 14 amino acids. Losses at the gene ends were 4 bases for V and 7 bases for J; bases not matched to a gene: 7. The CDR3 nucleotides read TGCAGTGCTATTCCCGGGACAGGGGGCTTGACCCAGTACTTC. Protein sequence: CSAIPGTGGLTQYF.

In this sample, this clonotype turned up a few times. The CDR3 DNA follows: TGTGCCAGCACCAAGGACAGGGGAAGCCAAAAGCCCCAGCATTTT. Its translation: CASTKDRGSQKPQHF. This rearrangement joins TRBV6-1 to TRBJ1-5; 9 bases are shared with TRBD1. The V and J ends lost 7 bases and 8 bases, in that order; junction bases with no gene match: 12. This CDR3 is 15 amino acids long. Per germline, CDR1 MNHNS and CDR2 SASEGT.

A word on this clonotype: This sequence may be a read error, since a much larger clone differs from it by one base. CDR3 amino acids: CASSWWTGTETEYF. The CDR3 DNA sequence: TGTGCCAGCAGTTGGTGGACAGGGACGGAGACCGAGTACTTC. V usage is TRBV12-3 or TRBV12-4 and J usage is TRBJ2-5, with 8 bases lining up with TRBD1. The CDR3 runs 14 residues.

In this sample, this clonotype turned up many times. The CDR3 DNA is TGTGCCACCAGCAACCACAGGGGTGTCAGTGAAAAACTGTTTTTT. This encodes CATSNHRGVSEKLFF. V gene TRBV15 combines with J gene TRBJ1-4; 7 bases fit TRBD1. V lost 4 bases, J lost 7 bases, and 9 bases stayed unmatched. The CDR3 is made up of 15 amino acids. Germline V gene data show CDR1 as LNHNV and CDR2 as YYDKDF (reference sequence).

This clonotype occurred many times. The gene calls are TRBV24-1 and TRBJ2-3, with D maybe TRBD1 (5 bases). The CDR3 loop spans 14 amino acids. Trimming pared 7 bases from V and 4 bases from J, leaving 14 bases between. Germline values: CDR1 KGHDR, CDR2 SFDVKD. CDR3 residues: CATSRSTAADTQYF. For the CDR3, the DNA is TGTGCCACCAGCCGATCGACAGCCGCAGATACGCAGTATTTT.

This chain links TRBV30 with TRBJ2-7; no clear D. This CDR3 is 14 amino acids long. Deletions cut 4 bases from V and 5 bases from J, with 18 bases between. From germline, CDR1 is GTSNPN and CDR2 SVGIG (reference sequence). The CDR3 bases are TGTGCCTGGAACGGCAAGAAAATCGGAGACGAGCAGTACTTC. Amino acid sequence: CAWNGKKIGDEQYF.

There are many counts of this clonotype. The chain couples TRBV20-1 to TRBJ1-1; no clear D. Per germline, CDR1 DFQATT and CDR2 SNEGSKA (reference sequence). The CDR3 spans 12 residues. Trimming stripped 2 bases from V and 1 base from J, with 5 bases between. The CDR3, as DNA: TGCAGTGCTAGACGGACGAACACTGAAGCTTTCTTT. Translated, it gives CSARRTNTEAFF.